The 2 T cell receptor beta chains given below trace back to one sample, sequenced in a study of OX40 agonist ivuxolimab in advanced cancers. Libraries were constructed by the immunoSEQ multiplex PCR assay. This immuneACCESS table, as held by TCRdb, lists in-frame sequences with V and J called but not all clones. Of the missing ones, under half trace to an unresolved V gene in checked studies; the others have no known cause. For this sample there are 50,000 to 65,000 clones; roughly 84% appear just once. The top ten clonotypes cover approximately 2.2% of the sample. Sample: CD4+ or CD8+ T cells sorted from blood, taken in a trial of the OX40 agonist ivuxolimab. These receptors all come from an adult with an advanced solid tumor such as melanoma, head and neck, liver or kidney cancer.

The rearrangement uses TRBV30 and TRBJ1-1, with D uncertain. This CDR3 region has 12 residues. Germline V gene data show CDR1 as GTSNPN and CDR2 as SVGIG (reference sequence). CDR3 sequence: CAEGRRRTEAFF. Here the CDR3 DNA reads TGTGCAGAGGGCAGGAGGAGGACTGAAGCTTTCTTT.

CDR3 nucleotides: TGTGCCAGTAGCCAGGGCAGGGGGCGTGAAAAACTGTTTTTT. Translating gives CASSQGRGREKLFF. The chain combines TRBV19 with TRBJ1-4, with TRBD1 matching over 8 bases. The CDR3 has 14 amino acids. From germline, CDR1 is LNHDA and CDR2 SQIVND (reference sequence). V was clipped by 6 bases and J by 7 bases; unmatched bases: 7.